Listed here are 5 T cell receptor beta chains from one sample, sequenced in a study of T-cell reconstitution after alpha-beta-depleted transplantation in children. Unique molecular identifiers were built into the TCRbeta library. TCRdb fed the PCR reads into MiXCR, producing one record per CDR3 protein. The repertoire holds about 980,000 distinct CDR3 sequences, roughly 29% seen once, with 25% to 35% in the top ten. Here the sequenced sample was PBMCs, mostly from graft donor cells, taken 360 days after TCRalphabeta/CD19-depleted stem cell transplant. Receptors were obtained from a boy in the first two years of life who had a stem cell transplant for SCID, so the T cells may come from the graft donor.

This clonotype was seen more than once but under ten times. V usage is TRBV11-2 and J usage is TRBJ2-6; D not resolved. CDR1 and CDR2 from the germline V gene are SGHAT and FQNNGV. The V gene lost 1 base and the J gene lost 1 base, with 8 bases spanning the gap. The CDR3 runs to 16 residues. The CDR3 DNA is TGTGCCAGCAGCTTAGTGCGCACATCTGGGGCCAACGTCCTGACTTTC. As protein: CASSLVRTSGANVLTF.

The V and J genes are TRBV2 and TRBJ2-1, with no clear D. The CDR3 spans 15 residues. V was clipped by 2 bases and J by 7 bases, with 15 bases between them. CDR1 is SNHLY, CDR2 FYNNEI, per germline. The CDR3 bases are TGTGCCAGCAGTGAAAATCTCCCGCGTGTTAATGAGCAGTTCTTC. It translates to CASSENLPRVNEQFF.

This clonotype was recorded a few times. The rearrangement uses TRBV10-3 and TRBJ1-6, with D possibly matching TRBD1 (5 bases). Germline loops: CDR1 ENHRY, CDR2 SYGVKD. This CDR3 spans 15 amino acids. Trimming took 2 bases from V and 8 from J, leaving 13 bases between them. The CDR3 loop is CAISEHQGYYSPLHF. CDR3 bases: TGTGCCATCAGTGAGCATCAGGGTTACTATTCACCCCTCCACTTT.

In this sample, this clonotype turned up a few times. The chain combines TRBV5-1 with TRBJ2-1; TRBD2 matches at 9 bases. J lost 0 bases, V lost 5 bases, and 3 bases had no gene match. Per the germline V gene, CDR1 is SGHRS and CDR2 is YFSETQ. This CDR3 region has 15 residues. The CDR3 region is CASRGTSNSYNEQFF. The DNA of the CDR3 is TGCGCCAGCAGGGGGACTAGCAACTCCTACAATGAGCAGTTCTTC.

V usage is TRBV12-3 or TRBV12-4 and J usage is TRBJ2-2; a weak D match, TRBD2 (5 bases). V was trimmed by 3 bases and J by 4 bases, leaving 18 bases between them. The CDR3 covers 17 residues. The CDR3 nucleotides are TGTGCCAGCAGTTTGGAATTCGAGGGAGTTGGCACCGGGGAGCTGTTTTTT. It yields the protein CASSLEFEGVGTGELFF.